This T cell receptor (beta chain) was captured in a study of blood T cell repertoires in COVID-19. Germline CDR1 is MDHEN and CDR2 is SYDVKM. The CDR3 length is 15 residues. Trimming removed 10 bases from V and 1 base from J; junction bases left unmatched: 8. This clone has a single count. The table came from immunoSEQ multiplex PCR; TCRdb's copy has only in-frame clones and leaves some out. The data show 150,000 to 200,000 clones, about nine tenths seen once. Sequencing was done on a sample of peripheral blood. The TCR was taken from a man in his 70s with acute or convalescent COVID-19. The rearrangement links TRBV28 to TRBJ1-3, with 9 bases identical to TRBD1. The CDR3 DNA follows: TGTGCCACCTCGGCACAGGGGGCATCTGGAAACACCATATATTTT. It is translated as CATSAQGASGNTIYF.